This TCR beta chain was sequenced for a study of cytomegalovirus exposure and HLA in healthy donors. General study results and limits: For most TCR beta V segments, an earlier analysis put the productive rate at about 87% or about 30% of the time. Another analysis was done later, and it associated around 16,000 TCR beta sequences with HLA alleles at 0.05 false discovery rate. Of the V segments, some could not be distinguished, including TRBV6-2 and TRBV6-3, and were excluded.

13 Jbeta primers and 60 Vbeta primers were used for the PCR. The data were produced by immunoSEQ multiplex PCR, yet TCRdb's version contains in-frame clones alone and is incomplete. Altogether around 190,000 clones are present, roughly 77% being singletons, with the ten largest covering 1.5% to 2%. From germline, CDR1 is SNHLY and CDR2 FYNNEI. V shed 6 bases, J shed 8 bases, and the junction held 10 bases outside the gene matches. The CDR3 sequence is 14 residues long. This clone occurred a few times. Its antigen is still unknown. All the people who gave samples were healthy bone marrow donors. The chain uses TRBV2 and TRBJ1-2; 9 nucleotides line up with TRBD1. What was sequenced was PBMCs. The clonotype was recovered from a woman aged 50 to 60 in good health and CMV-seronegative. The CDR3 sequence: CASSEKQGAGGYTF. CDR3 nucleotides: TGTGCCAGCAGCGAAAAACAGGGGGCCGGGGGCTACACCTTC.